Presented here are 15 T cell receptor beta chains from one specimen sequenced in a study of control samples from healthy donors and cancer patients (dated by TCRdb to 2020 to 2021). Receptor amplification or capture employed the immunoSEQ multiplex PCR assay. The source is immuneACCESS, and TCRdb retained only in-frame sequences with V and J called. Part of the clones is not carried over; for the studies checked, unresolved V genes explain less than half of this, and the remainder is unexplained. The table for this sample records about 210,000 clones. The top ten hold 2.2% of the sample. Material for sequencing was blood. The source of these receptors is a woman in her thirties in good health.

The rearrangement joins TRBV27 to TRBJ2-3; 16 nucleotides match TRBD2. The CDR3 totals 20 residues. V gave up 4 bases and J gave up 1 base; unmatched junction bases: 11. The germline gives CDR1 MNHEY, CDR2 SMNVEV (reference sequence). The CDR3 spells CASSSRPGLAGGPGTDTQYF. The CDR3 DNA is TGTGCCAGCAGTTCCCGCCCGGGACTAGCGGGGGGGCCAGGCACAGATACGCAGTATTTT.

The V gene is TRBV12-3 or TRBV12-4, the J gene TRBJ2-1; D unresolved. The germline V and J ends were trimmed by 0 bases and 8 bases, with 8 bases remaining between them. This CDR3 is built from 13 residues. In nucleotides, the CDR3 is TGTGCCAGCAGTTTAGCGCCCGGCTATGAGCAGTTCTTC. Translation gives CASSLAPGYEQFF.

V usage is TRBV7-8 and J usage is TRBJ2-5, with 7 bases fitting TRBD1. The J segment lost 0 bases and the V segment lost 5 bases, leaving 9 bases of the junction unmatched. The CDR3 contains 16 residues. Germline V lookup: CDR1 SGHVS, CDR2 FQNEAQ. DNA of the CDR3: TGTGCCAGCAGCCTGCGTAGGGACAGTTACCAAGAGACCCAGTACTTC. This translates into CASSLRRDSYQETQYF.

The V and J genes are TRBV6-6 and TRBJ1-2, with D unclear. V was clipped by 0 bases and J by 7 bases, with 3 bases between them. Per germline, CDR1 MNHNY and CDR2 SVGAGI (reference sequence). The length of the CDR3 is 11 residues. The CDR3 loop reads CASSYSSGYTF. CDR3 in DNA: TGTGCCAGCAGTTACTCGTCTGGCTACACCTTC.

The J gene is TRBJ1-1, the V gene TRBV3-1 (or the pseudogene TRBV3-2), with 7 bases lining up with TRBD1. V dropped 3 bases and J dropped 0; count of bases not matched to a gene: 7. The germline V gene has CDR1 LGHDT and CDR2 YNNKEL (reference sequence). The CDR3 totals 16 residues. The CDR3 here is CASSHSSTGLNTEAFF. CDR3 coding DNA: TGTGCCAGCAGCCATTCATCGACAGGGCTGAACACTGAAGCTTTCTTT.

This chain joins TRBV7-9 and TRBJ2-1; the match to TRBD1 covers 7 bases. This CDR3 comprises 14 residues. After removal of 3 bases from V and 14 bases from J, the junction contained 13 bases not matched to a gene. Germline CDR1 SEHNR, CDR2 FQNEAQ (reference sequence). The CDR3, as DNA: TGTGCCAGCAGCTTCGATAGGGGGACAGCTCACGAGTTCTTC. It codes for CASSFDRGTAHEFF. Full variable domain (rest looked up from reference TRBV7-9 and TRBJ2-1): DTGVSQNPRHKITKRGQNVTFRCDPISEHNRLYWYRQTLGQGPEFLTYFQNEAQLEKSRLLSDRFSAERPKGSFSTLEIQRTEQGDSAMYLCASSFDRGTAHEFFGPGTRLTVL.

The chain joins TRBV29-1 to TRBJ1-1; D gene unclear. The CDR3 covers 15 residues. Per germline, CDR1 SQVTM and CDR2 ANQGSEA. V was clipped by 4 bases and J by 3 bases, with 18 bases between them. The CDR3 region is CSVVEHGGRDTEAFF. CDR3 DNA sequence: TGCAGCGTTGTTGAGCACGGAGGTCGAGACACTGAAGCTTTCTTT.

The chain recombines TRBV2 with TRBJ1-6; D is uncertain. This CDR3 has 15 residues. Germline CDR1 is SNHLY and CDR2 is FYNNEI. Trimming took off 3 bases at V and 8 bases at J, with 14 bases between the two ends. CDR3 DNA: TGTGCCAGCAGTGACGTTGGCAGCGCTTATTCACCCCTCCACTTT. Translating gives CASSDVGSAYSPLHF.

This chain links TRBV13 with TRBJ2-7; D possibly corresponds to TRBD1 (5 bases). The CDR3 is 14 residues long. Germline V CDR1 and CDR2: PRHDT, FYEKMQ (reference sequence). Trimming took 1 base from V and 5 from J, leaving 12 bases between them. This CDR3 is CASSLVARVNEQYF. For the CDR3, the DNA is TGTGCCAGCAGCTTAGTTGCCAGGGTGAACGAGCAGTACTTC.

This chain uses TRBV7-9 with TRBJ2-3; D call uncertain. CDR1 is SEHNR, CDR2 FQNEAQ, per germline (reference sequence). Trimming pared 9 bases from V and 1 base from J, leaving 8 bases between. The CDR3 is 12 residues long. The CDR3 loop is CARQQGTDTQYF. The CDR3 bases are TGTGCCAGACAGCAGGGCACAGATACGCAGTATTTT. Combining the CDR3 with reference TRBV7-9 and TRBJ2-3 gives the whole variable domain DTGVSQNPRHKITKRGQNVTFRCDPISEHNRLYWYRQTLGQGPEFLTYFQNEAQLEKSRLLSDRFSAERPKGSFSTLEIQRTEQGDSAMYLCARQQGTDTQYFGPGTRLTVL.

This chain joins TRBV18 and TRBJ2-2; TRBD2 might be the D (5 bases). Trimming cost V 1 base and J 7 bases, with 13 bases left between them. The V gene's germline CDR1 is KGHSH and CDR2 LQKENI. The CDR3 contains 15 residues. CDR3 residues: CASSPRESRDGELFF. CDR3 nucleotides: TGTGCCAGCTCACCACGCGAGAGTCGGGACGGGGAGCTGTTTTTT.

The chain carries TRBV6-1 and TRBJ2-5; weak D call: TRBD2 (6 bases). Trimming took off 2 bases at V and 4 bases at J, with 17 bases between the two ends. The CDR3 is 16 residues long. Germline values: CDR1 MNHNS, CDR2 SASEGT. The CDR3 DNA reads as TGTGCCAGCAGTGAACGGGGGAAGTTGATAGGAGAGACCCAGTACTTC. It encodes CASSERGKLIGETQYF.

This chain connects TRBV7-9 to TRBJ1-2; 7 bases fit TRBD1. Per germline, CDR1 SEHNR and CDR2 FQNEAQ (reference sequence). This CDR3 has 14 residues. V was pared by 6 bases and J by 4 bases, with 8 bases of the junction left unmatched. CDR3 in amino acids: CASSPGQSTYGYTF. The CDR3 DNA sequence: TGTGCCAGCAGTCCGGGACAGAGTACCTATGGCTACACCTTC.

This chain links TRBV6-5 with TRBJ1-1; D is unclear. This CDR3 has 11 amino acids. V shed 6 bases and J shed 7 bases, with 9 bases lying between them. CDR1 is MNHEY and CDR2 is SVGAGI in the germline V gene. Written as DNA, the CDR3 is TGTGCCAGCAGGAAAGGTTTTGAAGCTTTCTTT. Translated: CASRKGFEAFF.

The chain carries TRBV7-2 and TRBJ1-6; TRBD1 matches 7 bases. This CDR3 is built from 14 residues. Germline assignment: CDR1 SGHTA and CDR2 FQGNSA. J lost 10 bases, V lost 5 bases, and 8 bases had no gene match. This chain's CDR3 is CASSVGTELSPLHF. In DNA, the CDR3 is TGTGCCAGCAGCGTAGGGACAGAACTCTCACCCCTCCACTTT.